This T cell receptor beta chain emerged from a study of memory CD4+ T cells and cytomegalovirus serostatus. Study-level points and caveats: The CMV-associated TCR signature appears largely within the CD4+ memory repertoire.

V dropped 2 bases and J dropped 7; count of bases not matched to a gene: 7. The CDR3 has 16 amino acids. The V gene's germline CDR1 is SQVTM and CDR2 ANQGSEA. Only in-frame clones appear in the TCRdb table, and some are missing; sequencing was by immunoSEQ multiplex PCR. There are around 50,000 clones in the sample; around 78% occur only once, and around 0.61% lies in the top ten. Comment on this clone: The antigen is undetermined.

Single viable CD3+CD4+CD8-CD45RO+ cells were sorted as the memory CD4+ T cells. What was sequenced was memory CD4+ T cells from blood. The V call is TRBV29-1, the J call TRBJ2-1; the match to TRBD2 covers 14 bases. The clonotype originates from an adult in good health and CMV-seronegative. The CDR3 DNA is TGCAGCGTTGAATCCGGACTAGCGGGAGGCAGGAATGAGCAGTTCTTC. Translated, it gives CSVESGLAGGRNEQFF.